The rows below give T cell receptor beta chains drawn from one sample of a study of blood T cell repertoires in COVID-19. The repertoire was sequenced with immunoSEQ multiplex PCR; TCRdb's copy has only in-frame clones and lacks some. The table records approximately 100,000 clones, roughly 81% of them present only once. Sequenced sample: peripheral blood. These receptors were taken from a human donor in a cohort sampled during active COVID-19. The CDR3 runs from the conserved cysteine through the conserved F or W. Each record gives: CDR3 protein, CDR3 DNA, J gene, V gene, D gene, clone size. D genes are given only for firm matches. Size is omitted from some rows. Given values are once, few, many or a class for expanded clones.

CDR3: CSARIAEKLFF
DNA: TGCAGTGCTAGAATAGCAGAAAAACTGTTTTTT
J: TRBJ1-4
V: TRBV20-1
D: NA
size: NA

CDR3: CATSDRGDPAFF
DNA: TGTGCCACCTCGGACCGGGGTGACCCAGCTTTCTTT
J: TRBJ1-1
V: TRBV24-1
D: NA
size: NA

CDR3: CASSGRQGTDEAFF
DNA: TGTGCCAGTAGTGGGAGACAGGGAACAGATGAAGCTTTCTTT
J: TRBJ1-1
V: TRBV19
D: TRBD1
size: NA

CDR3: CASSLTSGMNEQYF
DNA: TGTGCCAGCAGCTTAACTAGCGGGATGAACGAGCAGTACTTC
J: TRBJ2-7
V: TRBV7-9
D: TRBD2
size: NA

CDR3: CASNRGTVYNEQFF
DNA: TGTGCCAGCAACAGGGGGACAGTTTACAATGAGCAGTTCTTC
J: TRBJ2-1
V: TRBV6-5
D: TRBD1
size: NA

CDR3: CASSILAGGRAKNIQYF
DNA: TGTGCCAGTAGTATACTAGCGGGGGGGCGTGCCAAAAACATTCAGTACTTC
J: TRBJ2-4
V: TRBV19
D: TRBD2
size: NA

CDR3: CASILAGGYQETQYF
DNA: TGTGCCAGCATCTTAGCGGGGGGGTACCAAGAGACCCAGTACTTC
J: TRBJ2-5
V: TRBV2
D: TRBD2
size: NA

CDR3: CASSPSGGSYNEQFF
DNA: TGTGCCAGCAGCCCTAGCGGGGGATCCTACAATGAGCAGTTCTTC
J: TRBJ2-1
V: TRBV3-1/TRBV3-2
D: TRBD2
size: NA

CDR3: CASTSLSGGEQYF
DNA: TGTGCCAGTACCTCATTATCAGGGGGCGAGCAGTACTTC
J: TRBJ2-7
V: TRBV7-8
D: TRBD1
size: NA

CDR3: CASSFLATANTEAFF
DNA: TGTGCCAGCAGCTTCCTCGCGACAGCGAACACTGAAGCTTTCTTT
J: TRBJ1-1
V: TRBV7-8
D: NA
size: few

CDR3: CASSLAPPGELFF
DNA: TGTGCCAGCAGTTTGGCCCCCCCCGGGGAGCTGTTTTTT
J: TRBJ2-2
V: TRBV28
D: NA
size: NA

CDR3: CATSATGLVVNEQFF
DNA: TGTGCCACCAGTGCCACAGGACTAGTCGTCAATGAGCAGTTCTTC
J: TRBJ2-1
V: TRBV24-1
D: TRBD2
size: NA

CDR3: CASSFRYEQYF
DNA: TGTGCCAGCAGTTTCCGTTACGAGCAGTACTTC
J: TRBJ2-7
V: TRBV7-2
D: NA
size: NA

CDR3: CASSYSEGKKLFF
DNA: TGTGCCAGCAGTTACTCGGAGGGGAAAAAACTGTTTTTT
J: TRBJ1-4
V: TRBV6-2/TRBV6-3
D: NA
size: NA

CDR3: CASSLRLAGETGEQYF
DNA: TGTGCCAGCAGCCTTCGACTAGCGGGGGAAACGGGGGAGCAGTACTTC
J: TRBJ2-7
V: TRBV3-1/TRBV3-2
D: TRBD2
size: NA

CDR3: CASSFLSLEAKNIQYF
DNA: TGTGCCAGCAGTTTTTTAAGTTTGGAGGCCAAAAACATTCAGTACTTC
J: TRBJ2-4
V: TRBV28
D: NA
size: NA

CDR3: CASSGPLRGTEAFF
DNA: TGCGCCAGCAGCGGTCCCCTTCGGGGCACTGAAGCTTTCTTT
J: TRBJ1-1
V: TRBV4-1
D: NA
size: NA

CDR3: CASSTSGVYTGELFF
DNA: TGTGCCAGTAGCACTAGCGGGGTTTACACCGGGGAGCTGTTTTTT
J: TRBJ2-2
V: TRBV19
D: TRBD2
size: many

CDR3: CASWHRDRSGEQFF
DNA: TGTGCCAGCTGGCACCGGGACAGATCAGGTGAGCAGTTCTTC
J: TRBJ2-1
V: TRBV6-5
D: TRBD1
size: once

CDR3: CASSLLTETNEKLFF
DNA: TGTGCCAGCAGCTTATTAACAGAGACTAATGAAAAACTGTTTTTT
J: TRBJ1-4
V: TRBV7-9
D: NA
size: NA

CDR3: CASSLVLAGSTDTQYF
DNA: TGCGCCAGCAGCTTGGTACTAGCGGGAAGCACAGATACGCAGTATTTT
J: TRBJ2-3
V: TRBV5-1
D: TRBD2
size: NA

CDR3: CASSPGAYEQYF
DNA: TGCGCCAGCAGCCCGGGGGCCTACGAGCAGTACTTC
J: TRBJ2-7
V: TRBV5-1
D: NA
size: once

CDR3: CASRTSGGYTQYF
DNA: TGTGCCAGTCGGACTAGCGGGGGTTATACGCAGTATTTT
J: TRBJ2-3
V: TRBV18
D: TRBD2
size: once

CDR3: CSAIPYRGYGYTF
DNA: TGCAGCGCTATCCCATACAGGGGCTATGGCTACACCTTC
J: TRBJ1-2
V: TRBV29-1
D: TRBD1
size: NA

CDR3: CASTIFNPGIVTGELFF
DNA: TGCGCCAGCACCATTTTCAATCCGGGGATAGTTACCGGGGAGCTGTTTTTT
J: TRBJ2-2
V: TRBV5-1
D: NA
size: NA

CDR3: CASSQDRTPDTQYF
DNA: TGTGCCAGCAGCCAAGACAGGACCCCTGATACGCAGTATTTT
J: TRBJ2-3
V: TRBV11-2
D: NA
size: NA

CDR3: CASSRSQGAGTNEKLFF
DNA: TGCGCCAGCAGCCGGAGCCAGGGGGCAGGAACTAATGAAAAACTGTTTTTT
J: TRBJ1-4
V: TRBV5-1
D: TRBD1
size: NA

CDR3: CAISESGGSFGYTF
DNA: TGTGCCATCAGTGAGTCAGGCGGGTCCTTTGGCTACACCTTC
J: TRBJ1-2
V: TRBV10-3
D: NA
size: NA

CDR3: CATSDLQGVTDTQYF
DNA: TGTGCCACCAGTGATTTGCAAGGGGTCACAGATACGCAGTATTTT
J: TRBJ2-3
V: TRBV24-1
D: NA
size: NA

CDR3: CASSQDHSGGITDTQYF
DNA: TGTGCCAGCAGCCAAGATCATAGCGGGGGGATCACAGATACGCAGTATTTT
J: TRBJ2-3
V: TRBV14
D: TRBD2
size: NA

CDR3: CASSLAGTVTYEQYF
DNA: TGTGCCAGCAGTTTAGCCGGGACAGTTACCTACGAGCAGTACTTC
J: TRBJ2-7
V: TRBV2
D: TRBD1
size: NA

CDR3: CASSPFDRAGNQPQHF
DNA: TGTGCCAGCTCACCCTTCGACAGGGCTGGCAATCAGCCCCAGCATTTT
J: TRBJ1-5
V: TRBV18
D: TRBD1
size: few

CDR3: CASGLGQGARTGELFF
DNA: TGTGCTAGTGGTTTGGGACAGGGGGCTCGCACCGGGGAGCTGTTTTTT
J: TRBJ2-2
V: TRBV12-5
D: TRBD1
size: NA

CDR3: CASSFSTGGGYGYTF
DNA: TGTGCCAGCAGCTTTTCTACAGGGGGCGGGTATGGCTACACCTTC
J: TRBJ1-2
V: TRBV7-9
D: TRBD1
size: NA

CDR3: CASSLPRIGTGELFF
DNA: TGTGCCAGCAGCTTACCGAGGATAGGCACCGGGGAGCTGTTTTTT
J: TRBJ2-2
V: TRBV7-8
D: NA
size: NA

CDR3: CASSASGGYTF
DNA: TGCGCCAGCAGCGCTAGCGGAGGCTACACCTTC
J: TRBJ1-2
V: TRBV5-1
D: NA
size: NA

CDR3: CASALWEGHNEQFF
DNA: TGTGCTAGTGCCCTATGGGAGGGCCACAATGAGCAGTTCTTC
J: TRBJ2-1
V: TRBV12-5
D: TRBD2
size: NA

CDR3: CATSTDLAGGLTNEQFF
DNA: TGTGCCACCAGCACAGATCTAGCGGGAGGGCTAACCAATGAGCAGTTCTTC
J: TRBJ2-1
V: TRBV15
D: TRBD2
size: NA

CDR3: CATSGEAYNSPLHF
DNA: TGTGCCACCTCGGGGGAGGCCTATAATTCACCCCTCCACTTT
J: TRBJ1-6
V: TRBV6-5
D: NA
size: NA

CDR3: CASRGDGLAKGEQFF
DNA: TGTGCCAGCAGGGGAGATGGACTAGCGAAGGGTGAGCAGTTCTTC
J: TRBJ2-1
V: TRBV3-1/TRBV3-2
D: TRBD2
size: NA

CDR3: CASSQSGGTSNQPQHF
DNA: TGTGCCAGCAGCCAGTCGGGGGGAACTAGCAATCAGCCCCAGCATTTT
J: TRBJ1-5
V: TRBV7-8
D: NA
size: NA

CDR3: CASSLGLAGGGPQYF
DNA: TGTGCCAGCAGCTTAGGGCTAGCGGGGGGTGGGCCGCAGTATTTT
J: TRBJ2-3
V: TRBV7-2
D: TRBD2
size: NA

CDR3: CASGGGTLETQYF
DNA: TGTGCCAGCGGCGGGGGGACCTTAGAGACCCAGTACTTC
J: TRBJ2-5
V: TRBV3-1/TRBV3-2
D: TRBD2
size: NA

CDR3: CASSSQQGIYNEQFF
DNA: TGTGCCAGCAGTTCCCAACAGGGGATTTACAATGAGCAGTTCTTC
J: TRBJ2-1
V: TRBV28
D: TRBD1
size: NA

CDR3: CASSQDFNTDTQYF
DNA: TGTGCCAGCAGCCAGGACTTCAACACAGATACGCAGTATTTT
J: TRBJ2-3
V: TRBV3-1/TRBV3-2
D: NA
size: NA

CDR3: CASSQRLAGASDTQYF
DNA: TGTGCCAGCAGCCAACGACTAGCGGGGGCCTCAGATACGCAGTATTTT
J: TRBJ2-3
V: TRBV14
D: TRBD2
size: once

CDR3: CASSSGQGADGYTF
DNA: TGTGCCAGCAGCTCGGGACAGGGGGCGGACGGCTACACCTTC
J: TRBJ1-2
V: TRBV13
D: TRBD1
size: NA

CDR3: CASSLFRDREGYTF
DNA: TGTGCCAGCAGTTTATTCCGGGACAGGGAGGGCTACACCTTC
J: TRBJ1-2
V: TRBV27
D: TRBD1
size: NA

CDR3: CASSNRDRAEAFF
DNA: TGTGCCAGCAGCAACCGGGACAGGGCTGAAGCTTTCTTT
J: TRBJ1-1
V: TRBV9
D: TRBD1
size: NA

CDR3: CASSLGQLNLETQYF
DNA: TGTGCCAGTAGTCTCGGACAGCTAAACTTGGAGACCCAGTACTTC
J: TRBJ2-5
V: TRBV19
D: NA
size: NA

CDR3: CASSWGQTYEQYF
DNA: TGTGCCAGCAGCTGGGGGCAGACCTACGAGCAGTACTTC
J: TRBJ2-7
V: TRBV11-2
D: NA
size: NA

CDR3: CASSQGQLAEAFF
DNA: TGTGCCAGCAGCCAAGGACAGTTGGCTGAAGCTTTCTTT
J: TRBJ1-1
V: TRBV14
D: NA
size: NA

CDR3: CASSPRDRPQPQHF
DNA: TGTGCCAGCAGTCCCCGGGACAGGCCTCAGCCCCAGCATTTT
J: TRBJ1-5
V: TRBV28
D: TRBD1
size: once